These T cell receptor beta chains were read from a single sample in a study of T cells after yellow fever vaccination. TCRdb itself ran the 5' RACE reads through MiXCR, one entry per CDR3 protein. The sample records 100,000 to 150,000 distinct CDR3 sequences, approximately 9% being singletons. Sequenced here: CD8+ T cells sorted from PBMCs, sampled on the day of the yellow fever booster vaccination. All receptors come from a man younger than 30 who received the YFV17D yellow fever vaccine. Both conserved end residues are part of each CDR3. D genes are given only for firm matches. Clone size appears in some rows only: once, few, many, or a class for an expanded clone.

V	D	size	J	DNA	CDR3
TRBV27	-	-	TRBJ2-5	TGTGCCAGCAGTTCTCTTAGTGAGGGGACCCGGCAAGAGACCCAGTACTTC	CASSSLSEGTRQETQYF
TRBV7-2	-	few	TRBJ2-3	TGTGCCAGCAGCTTTCGACTAGCCCCGCAGGGGGATACGCAGTATTTT	CASSFRLAPQGDTQYF
TRBV29-1	-	-	TRBJ2-1	TGCAGCGTTCCCAATGACAGGGAGCAGTTCTTC	CSVPNDREQFF
TRBV27	-	-	TRBJ1-5	TGTGCCTCTCGGGCGGGGCTAGGGAATCAGCCCCAGCATTTT	CASRAGLGNQPQHF
TRBV6-5	-	-	TRBJ2-3	TGTGCCAGCACTGCGCAGGGGCGGATAGATACGCAGTATTTT	CASTAQGRIDTQYF
TRBV10-3	TRBD2	few	TRBJ2-3	TGTGCCATCAGTGACGGCACTAGCGGGGGAATCACAGATACGCAGTATTTT	CAISDGTSGGITDTQYF
TRBV20-1	-	few	TRBJ2-1	TGCAGTGCTAGAGTCCCATCCTACAATGAGCAGTTCTTC	CSARVPSYNEQFF
TRBV5-4	-	few	TRBJ2-7	TGTGCCAGCAGCTTGGGGGACATCCCCTACGAGCAGTACTTC	CASSLGDIPYEQYF
TRBV7-2	TRBD1	-	TRBJ2-1	TGTGCCAGCAGCTTAGAGTGGACAGGGTACAATGAGCAGTTCTTC	CASSLEWTGYNEQFF
TRBV6-2/TRBV6-3	TRBD2	-	TRBJ2-5	TGTGCCAGCAGTTACTCCGTTGGACTAGCGGGGGAAAGGAGGGAGACCCAGTACTTC	CASSYSVGLAGERRETQYF
TRBV3-1	-	few	TRBJ2-1	TGTGCCAGCAGCCAAGACCGGGTCGGGGCGACCTACAATGAGCAGTTCTTC	CASSQDRVGATYNEQFF
TRBV12-3/TRBV12-4	TRBD2	few	TRBJ2-1	TGTGCCAGCACCCCAGCGGGGGGGCCTACTGAGCAGTTCTTC	CASTPAGGPTEQFF
TRBV5-1	-	-	TRBJ2-1	TGCGCCAGCAGCTGGACGGGGAAGCAGTTCTTC	CASSWTGKQFF
TRBV4-1	-	few	TRBJ2-3	TGCGCCAGCAGCCAACACCTTACAGGGAGACGTACAGATACGCAGTATTTT	CASSQHLTGRRTDTQYF
TRBV12-3/TRBV12-4	-	-	TRBJ1-3	TGTGCCAGCAGCCCACCAGAGGGGGGATACAGAAACACCATATATTTT	CASSPPEGGYRNTIYF
TRBV7-8	-	-	TRBJ2-1	TGTGCCAGCATCCATAATATCGGGAGCTCCTACAATGAGCAGTTCTTC	CASIHNIGSSYNEQFF
TRBV20-1	-	-	TRBJ2-2	TGCAGTGCTAGAGACGGCAGGGAGACCGGGGAGCTGTTTTTT	CSARDGRETGELFF
TRBV19	-	-	TRBJ1-5	TGTGCCAGTAGTACCGGCGTTCAGCCCCAGCATTTT	CASSTGVQPQHF
TRBV12-3/TRBV12-4	-	few	TRBJ1-1	TGTGCCAGCAGCGTTGAATCGACAGATACTGAAGCTTTCTTT	CASSVESTDTEAFF
TRBV7-9	-	-	TRBJ2-1	TGTGCCAGCAGCCCCCGGGGCAGTAACAATGAGCAGTTCTTC	CASSPRGSNNEQFF
TRBV12-3/TRBV12-4	-	-	TRBJ2-3	TGTGCCAGCAGGAAGACAGATACGCAGTATTTT	CASRKTDTQYF
TRBV6-5	-	few	TRBJ2-5	TGTGCCAGCAGTTTAGGGCTAATAGAGACCCAGTACTTC	CASSLGLIETQYF
TRBV7-8	-	many	TRBJ1-5	-	CASSFGPGPNQPQHF
TRBV20-1	-	few	TRBJ1-4	TGCAGTGCTAGTGGGGCAGGGACCTGCCTTGAGGATGAAAAACTGTTTTTT	CSASGAGTCLEDEKLFF
TRBV7-9	-	-	TRBJ1-1	TGTGCCAGCAGCTTGGTGGAGGGGGTAAACACTGAAGCTTTCTTT	CASSLVEGVNTEAFF
TRBV6-2/TRBV6-3	-	many	TRBJ2-7	TGTGCCAGCAGTTACGGCAGGGCTCGGGGCGAGCAGTACTTC	CASSYGRARGEQYF
TRBV12-3/TRBV12-4	-	-	TRBJ1-2	TGTGCCAGCACCCACTCCCTGGGGGGCTACACCTTC	CASTHSLGGYTF
TRBV29-1	-	few	TRBJ1-2	TGCAGCGTTGAAGAGGTGGGGGAGACCTATGGCTACACCTTC	CSVEEVGETYGYTF
TRBV12-3/TRBV12-4	-	-	TRBJ1-2	TGTGCCAGCAGTTTAGACAGCGACTATGGCTACACCTTC	CASSLDSDYGYTF
TRBV7-6	TRBD2	few	TRBJ2-5	TGTGCCAGCAGCCCCACTAGCGGGGGGTGGGAGACCCAGTACTTC	CASSPTSGGWETQYF
TRBV5-4	-	-	TRBJ2-2	TGTGCCAGCAGCTTGTACAGCTACTACACCGGGGAGCTGTTTTTT	CASSLYSYYTGELFF
TRBV20-1	TRBD1	-	TRBJ2-1	TGCAGTGCTAGAGATTTCCGACAGGGTTCCAATGAGCAGTTCTTC	CSARDFRQGSNEQFF
TRBV4-1	TRBD1	-	TRBJ2-7	TGCGCCAGCAGCCGGACCCCGGGACAGGGCTCCTACGAGCAGTACTTC	CASSRTPGQGSYEQYF
TRBV24-1	-	-	TRBJ2-3	TGTGCCACCAGCCGAGGTAGGGCAGTCGACGGAGATACGCAGTATTTT	CATSRGRAVDGDTQYF
TRBV9	-	-	TRBJ1-2	TGTGCCAGCAGCGAGTCTGGCGGTTCCGGTGGCTACACCTTC	CASSESGGSGGYTF
TRBV7-9	-	-	TRBJ2-3	TGTGCCAGCAGCTTAGCGGGGGGGCAACAAGATACGCAGTATTTT	CASSLAGGQQDTQYF
TRBV7-3	-	many	TRBJ2-3	TGTGCCAGCAGCTTACAAGCGCGGGCCATGGATACGCAGTATTTT	CASSLQARAMDTQYF
TRBV4-2	-	-	TRBJ2-1	TGTGCCAGCAGCCAAGAGGCGGGACAGCTGAATGAGCAGTTCTTC	CASSQEAGQLNEQFF
TRBV4-2	-	-	TRBJ1-3	TGTGCCAGCAGCCTCCGAGTAAGACAGCTCTCTGGAAACACCATATATTTT	CASSLRVRQLSGNTIYF
TRBV12-3/TRBV12-4	TRBD1	many	TRBJ1-1	TGTGCCAGCAGTTCACGACAGGGGAGGAACACTGAAGCTTTCTTT	CASSSRQGRNTEAFF
TRBV7-9	TRBD1	-	TRBJ2-3	TGTGCCAGCAGCTCATTACAGGGGGAAGGAGAGACAGATACGCAGTATTTT	CASSSLQGEGETDTQYF
TRBV20-1	-	few	TRBJ2-1	TGCAGTGCTAGTAAGGCGGCGAATGAGCAGTTCTTC	CSASKAANEQFF
TRBV20-1	TRBD1	-	TRBJ2-3	TGCAGTGCTAGAGATGGGACAGGGTGGGATACGCAGTATTTT	CSARDGTGWDTQYF
TRBV11-2	-	few	TRBJ2-7	TGTGCCAGCAAACGGACCCGGGACCTCTACGAGCAGTACTTC	CASKRTRDLYEQYF
TRBV12-3/TRBV12-4	-	-	TRBJ2-1	TGTGCCAGCAGCCACCCGCAGGGGAGCTCCTACAATGAGCAGTTCTTC	CASSHPQGSSYNEQFF
TRBV7-9	-	-	TRBJ2-7	TGTGCCAGCAGCTCTACAGGGTACGAGCAGTACTTC	CASSSTGYEQYF
TRBV11-2	-	-	TRBJ2-1	TGTGCCAGCAGCAGTAACACGGGGCAGTTCTTC	CASSSNTGQFF
TRBV6-5	-	-	TRBJ2-7	TGTGCCAGCAGGGCGACCTACGAGCAGTACTTC	CASRATYEQYF
TRBV10-3	TRBD1	few	TRBJ1-5	TGTGCCATCAGCGAGACAGGGGCGAGCAATCAGCCCCAGCATTTT	CAISETGASNQPQHF
TRBV5-6	-	-	TRBJ1-2	TGTGCCAGCAGCTTGGTCCCCGGGGGGGGCTATGGCTACACCTTC	CASSLVPGGGYGYTF
TRBV25-1	-	-	TRBJ1-2	TGTGCCAGCAGTGAATGGCGGGGTCTAGGTCTCGGGGCTAACTATGGCTACACCTTC	CASSEWRGLGLGANYGYTF
TRBV9	-	-	TRBJ2-1	TGTGCCAGCAGCGTAGACGACGGCTACAATGAGCAGTTCTTC	CASSVDDGYNEQFF
TRBV6-5	-	-	TRBJ1-5	TGTGCCAGCAGTTACTCTGATGACGGCAATCAGCCCCAGCATTTT	CASSYSDDGNQPQHF
TRBV4-3	TRBD1	many	TRBJ2-7	TGCGCCAGCAGCCATGCCCGGGACAGGGTCTCCTACGAGCAGTACTTC	CASSHARDRVSYEQYF
TRBV19	TRBD1	-	TRBJ1-5	TGTGCCATACAGGGGGCGAGCAATCAGCCCCAGCATTTT	CAIQGASNQPQHF
TRBV29-1	-	-	TRBJ1-1	TGCAGCGCCCTAATGATACCAGTAACCGTGAACACTGAAGCTTTCTTT	CSALMIPVTVNTEAFF
TRBV10-2	TRBD1	-	TRBJ1-5	TGCGCCAGCAGTGACAGGGGGCTATATCAGCCCCAGCATTTT	CASSDRGLYQPQHF
TRBV6-1	-	few	TRBJ1-5	TGTGCCAGCAGTGAAGGTCGTTTGGGGGGTAGTAATCAGCCCCAGCATTTT	CASSEGRLGGSNQPQHF